This T cell receptor beta chain is drawn from a study of CD8 T cells in Susac syndrome. Trimming took 5 bases from V and 10 from J, leaving 9 bases between them. The CDR3 is 11 amino acids. Germline V gene lookup returns CDR1 MNHEY and CDR2 SVGEGT. When the RNA was reverse transcribed, random hexamers were used with an input of 0.5 to 1 ug. MiXCR, applied by TCRdb to the immunoSEQ multiplex PCR reads, yields one record per CDR3 protein. Among about 76,000 distinct CDR3 sequences listed, roughly 92% were seen once. This receptor was obtained from a human donor with Susac syndrome. The rearrangement joins TRBV6-2 or TRBV6-3 to TRBJ2-1, with a tentative D call TRBD2 (5 bases). The specimen was CD8+ T cells from PBMCs. In DNA, the CDR3 is TGTGCCAGCAGTACACTAGGAGAGCAGTTCTTC. Translating it yields CASSTLGEQFF.